This T cell receptor (beta chain) is drawn from a study of shared clonotypes between healthy human individuals. About the research overall: Aged between 18 and 49, the donors were a couple of women and three men.

TCRdb keeps only in-frame clones here, not all; method: immunoSEQ multiplex PCR. Altogether about 360,000 clones are present, over 70% being singletons, with the ten largest covering about 10%. The CDR3 sequence is 16 residues long. Germline V CDR1 and CDR2: LGHNT, FRNRAP. V was shortened by 5 bases and J by 6 bases, with 20 bases between the two germline ends. This TCR was recovered from a man between 25 and 39 years old in good health. The sample consisted of memory CD4+ T cells sorted from blood. Specified subset: CD45RA-negative fraction. V gene TRBV12-5 combines with J gene TRBJ2-1; D is tentatively TRBD1 or TRBD2 (5 bases each). CDR3 DNA sequence: TGTGCTAGTGGTCAAGTCGGACTGGGACCGTCCAATGAGCAGTTCTTC. The encoded protein is CASGQVGLGPSNEQFF.